A selection of T cell receptor beta chains follows, all from one sample in a study of blood T cells in healthy people across ages. TCRdb reprocessed the 5' RACE reads via MiXCR and lists one record per CDR3 protein. The table lists hundreds of thousands of distinct CDR3 sequences, 40% to 45% of them singletons. Sequences were obtained from blood. These TCRs come from an older man in good health. Both conserved end residues are part of each CDR3. Fields, in order: V gene, D gene, J gene, clone size, CDR3 DNA, CDR3 protein. D genes are given only for firm matches. Not all rows give a size; the values are once, few, many and, for expanded clones, a class.

TRBV18	-	TRBJ1-1	-	TGTGCCAGCTCACCAAATCGGGGAGCTTTCTTT	CASSPNRGAFF
TRBV7-2	-	TRBJ2-7	-	TGTGCCAGCAGCTTAGGGACAGTGACATACAATGAGCAGTACTTC	CASSLGTVTYNEQYF
TRBV5-1	-	TRBJ1-1	few	TGCGCCAGCACGGACAGAATGAACACTGAAGCTTTCTTT	CASTDRMNTEAFF
TRBV7-2	-	TRBJ2-2	few	TGTGCCAGCAGCTTAACAGGCGCGAACACCGGGGAGCTGTTTTTT	CASSLTGANTGELFF
TRBV6-2/TRBV6-3	TRBD2	TRBJ2-1	few	TGTGCCAGCAGACCATCCGCGCGGGAGAAATACAATGAGCAGTTCTTC	CASRPSAREKYNEQFF
TRBV28	-	TRBJ2-6	-	TGTGCCAGCAGTATACGGAGTCCTGGGGCCAACGTCCTGACTTTC	CASSIRSPGANVLTF
TRBV20-1	-	TRBJ2-7	few	TGCAGTGCTAGAGGGACTCAAGACCCCTACGAGCAGTACTTC	CSARGTQDPYEQYF
TRBV20-1	TRBD1	TRBJ1-6	many	TGCAGTGCTCCTCGGACAGGGGCGATCTATAATTCACCCCTCCACTTT	CSAPRTGAIYNSPLHF
TRBV30	-	TRBJ1-1	-	TGTGCCTGGAGGTCCGTTTGGGGCACTGAAGCTTTCTTT	CAWRSVWGTEAFF
TRBV6-2/TRBV6-3	TRBD2	TRBJ2-7	-	TGTGCCAGCTTAATAGCGGGAGGCTCCTACAATGAGCAGTACTTC	CASLIAGGSYNEQYF
TRBV7-9	-	TRBJ2-1	-	TGTGCCAGCAGCCGGTATAGGGGTGATGAGCAGTTCTTC	CASSRYRGDEQFF
TRBV2	TRBD2	TRBJ2-1	-	TGTGCCAGCAGTCCCGAGACTAGCGGGACTCGACTCTACGAGCAGTTCTTC	CASSPETSGTRLYEQFF
TRBV28	-	TRBJ2-1	few	TGTGCCAGCAGTTTAAGACAGATATACAATGAGCAGTTCTTC	CASSLRQIYNEQFF
TRBV3-1	TRBD2	TRBJ2-3	-	TGTGCCAGCAGCCAAGATTTAAGCGGGAGCCGGACAGATACGCAGTATTTT	CASSQDLSGSRTDTQYF
TRBV7-9	-	TRBJ2-1	few	TGTGCCAGCAGCTTGGATCATCGTGAGCAGTTCTTC	CASSLDHREQFF
TRBV6-6	-	TRBJ1-2	-	TGTGCCAGCACCCACGGACAGTATGGCTACACCTTC	CASTHGQYGYTF
TRBV7-2	TRBD2	TRBJ2-7	-	TGTGCCAGCAGCTTTAAATTCGGGACTACTAGGTCCGAGCAGTACTTC	CASSFKFGTTRSEQYF